This TCR beta chain was profiled in a study of beta chain features in type 1 diabetes. Worth noting for this clone: Its antigen is currently unknown.

This CDR3 is 13 amino acids long. Trimming took off 5 bases at V and 10 bases at J, with 16 bases between the two ends. CDR1 is SEHNR, CDR2 FQNEAQ, per germline (reference sequence). Investigators reverse transcribed all isolated RNA, so they sequenced expressed TCRB transcripts. The method was immunoSEQ multiplex PCR; TCRdb's version includes in-frame clones alone and lacks a portion of them. Among 250,000 to 350,000 clones, around 15% were seen once, and the ten largest hold 0.017%. The study, taken as a whole, reports: TCRB CDR3 length was moderately but significantly reduced in all four CD4+ subsets of Type 1 diabetes patients.

V and J are TRBV7-9 and TRBJ2-3; no firm D call. This TCR was sampled from a man between 25 and 39 years old with type 1 diabetes. Sequences were obtained from naive CD4+ T cells from blood. This chain's CDR3 is CASSLLPGEAQYF. In DNA form, the CDR3 reads TGTGCCAGCAGCCTACTCCCCGGCGAGGCGCAGTATTTT.